The 21 T cell receptor beta chains below were found in one sample sequenced in a study of cytomegalovirus exposure and HLA in healthy donors. In the PCR, 60 Vbeta and 13 Jbeta primers were used. Clones were sequenced by immunoSEQ multiplex PCR, and TCRdb holds only the in-frame ones, with some missing. The data show around 150,000 clones, about 60% seen once. Sequencing was carried out using PBMCs. The receptors come from a woman aged 55-69 years in good health and CMV-seropositive.

V usage is TRBV5-4 and J usage is TRBJ2-4, with 7 bases fitting TRBD1. This CDR3 has 15 residues. Looked up from germline, CDR1 is SGHNT and CDR2 is YYREEE (reference sequence). V was clipped by 4 bases and J by 2 bases; unmatched bases: 6. In DNA form, the CDR3 reads TGTGCCAGCAGCCTCGAGGGGGCGACCAAAAACATTCAGTACTTC. Translated: CASSLEGATKNIQYF.

The chain recombines TRBV28 with TRBJ1-3; D unclear. Trimming shortened V by 1 base and J by 0 bases, and 13 bases separated the two germline ends. CDR1 and CDR2 from the germline V gene are MDHEN and SYDVKM. CDR3 length: 17 amino acids. In DNA, the CDR3 is TGTGCCAGCAGTTTATCCTTAACAGTATCCTCTGGAAACACCATATATTTT. Its translation is CASSLSLTVSSGNTIYF.

The rearrangement links TRBV5-1 to TRBJ1-2; D call uncertain. Germline lookup yields CDR1 SGHRS and CDR2 YFSETQ. V was shortened by 2 bases and J by 3 bases, with 14 bases between the two germline ends. The CDR3 is 15 amino acids. CDR3 amino acids: CASSFALGTDYGYTF. The CDR3 bases are TGCGCCAGCAGCTTTGCCCTCGGAACAGACTATGGCTACACCTTC. Using reference TRBV5-1 and TRBJ1-2 for the parts outside the CDR3, the full variable domain is KAGVTQTPRYLIKTRGQQVTLSCSPISGHRSVSWYQQTPGQGLQFLFEYFSETQRNKGNFPGRFSGRQFSNSRSEMNVSTLELGDSALYLCASSFALGTDYGYTFGSGTRLTVV.

The chain uses TRBV7-8 and TRBJ1-4, with D perhaps TRBD1 (6 bases). V lost 4 bases to trimming and J lost 8 bases, with 20 bases between them. Germline lookup yields CDR1 SGHVS and CDR2 FQNEAQ. The CDR3 consists of 16 residues. CDR3 loop: CASSSRTGRGGEKLFF. The CDR3 nucleotides read TGTGCCAGCAGCTCCCGGACTGGCAGGGGAGGGGAAAAACTGTTTTTT.

This clone turned up a few times. The chain employs TRBV2 and TRBJ1-3, with D perhaps matching TRBD1 (6 bases). CDR1 SNHLY and CDR2 FYNNEI come from the germline V gene. The V end was cut by 4 bases, the J end by 2 bases, with 9 bases between. There are 14 residues in the CDR3. This chain's CDR3 is CASSAGHTGNTIYF. In DNA form, the CDR3 reads TGTGCCAGCAGTGCGGGACATACTGGAAACACCATATATTTT.

This clone showed up just a few times. The J gene is TRBJ2-2, the V gene TRBV19; 7 positions agree with TRBD2. Germline V gene data show CDR1 as LNHDA and CDR2 as SQIVND (reference sequence). The CDR3 consists of 14 residues. V dropped 9 bases and J dropped 10; count of bases not matched to a gene: 14. CDR3 in DNA: TGTGCCAGCGAAAGGGACTACCCTACTGAGGAGCTGTTTTTT. It encodes CASERDYPTEELFF.

This clone was observed a handful of times. The chain combines TRBV28 with TRBJ1-5, with TRBD1 matching over 7 bases. This CDR3 is 15 amino acids long. CDR1 is MDHEN and CDR2 is SYDVKM in the germline V gene. The V segment lost 6 bases and the J segment 3 bases; nucleotides outside the gene matches: 8. CDR3 nucleotide sequence: TGTGCCAGCAGCCCATCAGGGGGGTACAATCAGCCCCAGCATTTT. This translates into CASSPSGGYNQPQHF.

Points on this clone: Compared with germline, one end of the junction differs, possibly owing to a read error. This sequence joins TRBV11-2 and TRBJ1-5; no clear D gene. CDR3 length: 17 amino acids. The germline V gene has CDR1 SGHAT and CDR2 FQNNGV. The CDR3 sequence: CASSRGLVSVSSQPQHF. As DNA, the CDR3 is TGTGCCAGCAGCCGAGGATTAGTTTCTGTAAGCAGTCAGCCCCAGCATTTT.

Note on this clone: Other DNA sequences within the sample encode an identical CDR3. The genes are TRBV5-1 and TRBJ1-1; 7 bases align to TRBD1. Germline trimming cut 4 bases from V and 1 base from J; bases unmatched to any gene: 4. This CDR3 is 14 amino acids long. Germline-derived CDR1 and CDR2 are SGHRS and YFSETQ. In nucleotides, the CDR3 is TGCGCCAGCAGCCGAGGGACAGAGAACACTGAAGCTTTCTTT. Amino acids: CASSRGTENTEAFF.

In its sample, this clone was seen a few times. The chain combines TRBV5-1 with TRBJ1-5, with D possibly TRBD1 on 5 matching bases. In germline, CDR1 is SGHRS, CDR2 YFSETQ. Between the trimmed V and J ends, which lost 0 bases and 7 bases, there was a span of 8 bases. The CDR3 loop spans 13 amino acids. This CDR3 reads CASSLDYRQPQHF. The CDR3, as DNA: TGCGCCAGCAGCTTGGACTACAGGCAGCCCCAGCATTTT. The full variable domain, in which reference TRBV5-1 and TRBJ1-5 provide the parts outside the CDR3, is KAGVTQTPRYLIKTRGQQVTLSCSPISGHRSVSWYQQTPGQGLQFLFEYFSETQRNKGNFPGRFSGRQFSNSRSEMNVSTLELGDSALYLCASSLDYRQPQHFGDGTRLSIL.

V usage is TRBV19 and J usage is TRBJ2-5; 11 nucleotides align to TRBD1. Trimming cost V 7 bases and J 4 bases; bases outside gene matches: 8. Germline CDR1 and CDR2: LNHDA and SQIVND (reference sequence). The CDR3 is 15 residues long. CDR3 coding DNA: TGTGCCAGTACAAGTGGACAGGGGGCGTCAGAGACCCAGTACTTC. Translating it yields CASTSGQGASETQYF.

J is TRBJ2-1 and V is TRBV6-5, with TRBD2 matching 10 bases. Germline-derived CDR1 and CDR2 are MNHEY and SVGAGI. This CDR3 region has 15 residues. J lost 5 bases, V lost 0 bases, and 1 base had no gene match. The chain's CDR3 is CASSYSSGGDNEQFF. The CDR3 coding sequence is TGTGCCAGCAGTTACTCGAGCGGGGGGGACAATGAGCAGTTCTTC.

As for this clone: At one end, the junction sequence differs from germline, possibly due to a read error. The rearrangement links TRBV7-9 to TRBJ2-5; 7 nucleotides agree with TRBD2. Germline V gives CDR1 SEHNR, CDR2 FQNEAQ (reference sequence). The CDR3 contains 16 residues. The CDR3 bases are TGCGCCAGCAGCTTAGCGTTCGGCGGGAGAGAAGAGACCCAGTACTTC. This codes for CASSLAFGGREETQYF. Full variable domain (rest looked up from reference TRBV7-9 and TRBJ2-5): DTGVSQNPRHKITKRGQNVTFRCDPISEHNRLYWYRQTLGQGPEFLTYFQNEAQLEKSRLLSDRFSAERPKGSFSTLEIQRTEQGDSAMYLCASSLAFGGREETQYFGPGTRLLVL.

The gene calls are TRBV4-2 and TRBJ2-6, with 8 nucleotides matching TRBD1. The CDR3 extends over 16 amino acids. Germline V lookup: CDR1 LGHNA, CDR2 YNFKEQ. Losses at the gene ends were 5 bases for V and 1 base for J; bases not matched to a gene: 4. The CDR3 DNA reads as TGTGCCAGCAGCGAAAGGACAGGGTCTGGGGCCAACGTCCTGACTTTC. Its protein product is CASSERTGSGANVLTF.

The rearrangement uses TRBV19 and TRBJ2-1, with 11 bases that match TRBD1. Germline V lookup: CDR1 LNHDA, CDR2 SQIVND (reference sequence). The CDR3 spans 16 residues. Trimming at V came to 5 bases and at J to 8 bases, leaving 11 bases not matched to a gene. The CDR3: CASSLNSGQGADEQFF. CDR3 sequence (DNA): TGTGCCAGTAGTTTGAACTCAGGACAGGGGGCCGATGAGCAGTTCTTC.

The genes are TRBV29-1 and TRBJ1-1, with 8 bases fitting TRBD1. Trimming removed 5 bases from V and 4 bases from J; junction bases left unmatched: 6. CDR1 and CDR2 (germline): SQVTM, ANQGSEA. This CDR3 is built from 13 residues. CDR3 sequence: CSVLRGLGTEAFF. The CDR3 DNA reads TGCAGCGTTCTCAGGGGGCTCGGCACTGAAGCTTTCTTT.

Here the CDR3 DNA reads TGTGCCAGCAGCCAGGGTATCACCGGGACAGGAGGCACAGATACGCAGTATTTT. Protein product: CASSQGITGTGGTDTQYF. The gene calls are TRBV4-2 and TRBJ2-3; TRBD1 matches at 8 bases. V lost 3 bases, J lost 1 base, and 12 bases stayed unmatched. CDR1 and CDR2 (germline): LGHNA, YNFKEQ. CDR3 length: 18 residues.

This clone turned up a few times. The chain couples TRBV28 to TRBJ1-1; D may be TRBD1 (5 bases). CDR3 size: 14 residues. Germline CDR1 reads MDHEN; CDR2 reads SYDVKM. The V end was cut by 5 bases, the J end by 4 bases, with 14 bases between. CDR3 sequence: CASSPGGAGTEAFF. CDR3 sequence (DNA): TGTGCCAGCAGTCCCGGGGGAGCGGGCACTGAAGCTTTCTTT.

The sample holds a few counts of this clone. The gene calls are TRBV30 and TRBJ2-7; D is ambiguous. This CDR3 is built from 13 residues. V lost 1 base and J 6 bases, leaving 13 bases between the germline ends. Germline assignment: CDR1 GTSNPN and CDR2 SVGIG (reference sequence). The CDR3 reads CAWSGGLEGEQYF. Here the CDR3 DNA reads TGTGCCTGGAGTGGAGGTCTTGAAGGCGAGCAGTACTTC.

The chain uses TRBV11-2 and TRBJ2-1; 12 positions agree with TRBD2. The V and J ends lost 3 bases and 6 bases, in that order; junction bases with no gene match: 0. This CDR3 is 14 amino acids long. CDR1 and CDR2 from the germline V gene are SGHAT and FQNNGV. The CDR3 loop is CASSLTSGSNEQFF. CDR3 nucleotide sequence: TGTGCCAGCAGCTTGACTAGCGGGAGCAATGAGCAGTTCTTC.

This clone was seen only a few times. The chain links TRBV5-1 to TRBJ2-2; D gene ambiguous. Per germline, CDR1 SGHRS and CDR2 YFSETQ. This CDR3 has 13 amino acids. V lost 0 bases, J lost 7 bases, and 7 bases lay in between. CDR3 in amino acids: CASSLVADGELFF. CDR3 nucleotide sequence: TGCGCCAGCAGCTTGGTGGCAGACGGGGAGCTGTTTTTT.